This paragraph reports one TCR beta chain. The sample originates from a study of T cell changes during pregnancy in multiple sclerosis. Assay: immunoSEQ multiplex PCR; the TCRdb copy retains only in-frame clones and omits some. The data show roughly 100,000 clones, roughly nine tenths seen once. Sample: peripheral blood, taken before pregnancy. The TCR sequence derives from a female donor with multiple sclerosis, enrolled in a pregnancy study.

CDR3 DNA sequence: TGTGCCAGCAGCCCCAACGACAGGGGCCCCTCCTACGAGCAGTACTTC. Its translation: CASSPNDRGPSYEQYF. The chain has TRBV7-8 and TRBJ2-7; 8 nucleotides line up with TRBD1. Germline values: CDR1 SGHVS, CDR2 FQNEAQ. Trimming cost V 5 bases and J 0 bases; bases outside gene matches: 9. This CDR3 is built from 16 residues.